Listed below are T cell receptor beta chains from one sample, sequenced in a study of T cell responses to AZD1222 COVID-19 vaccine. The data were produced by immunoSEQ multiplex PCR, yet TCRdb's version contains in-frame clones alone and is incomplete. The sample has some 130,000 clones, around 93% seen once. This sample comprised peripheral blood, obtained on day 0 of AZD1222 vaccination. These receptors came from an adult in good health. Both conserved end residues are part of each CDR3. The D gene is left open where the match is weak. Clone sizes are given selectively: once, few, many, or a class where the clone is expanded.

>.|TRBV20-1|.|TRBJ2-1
TGCAGTGCTAGTAAGGTCGATGAGCAGTTCTTC
CSASKVDEQFF
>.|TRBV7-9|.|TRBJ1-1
TGTGCCAGCAGCTTAGCAAAGGGGACGGAAGCTTTCTTT
CASSLAKGTEAFF
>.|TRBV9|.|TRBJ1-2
TGTGCCAGCAGCGTAGGCGTGGGGTATGGCTATGGCTACACCTTC
CASSVGVGYGYGYTF
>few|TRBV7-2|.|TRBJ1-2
TGTGCCAGCAGCTCTAAAAAGAGACAGACTGAAAACTATGGCTACACCTTC
CASSSKKRQTENYGYTF
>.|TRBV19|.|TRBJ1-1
TGTGCCAGTATATTAGGGACGACTGAAGCTTTCTTT
CASILGTTEAFF
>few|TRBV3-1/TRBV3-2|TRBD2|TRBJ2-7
TGTGCCAGCAGCCATCGACTAGCGCCCTCCTACGAGCAGTACTTC
CASSHRLAPSYEQYF
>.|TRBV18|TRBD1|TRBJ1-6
TGTGCCAGCTCACCCGGGACAGGGGACAATTCACCCCTCCACTTT
CASSPGTGDNSPLHF
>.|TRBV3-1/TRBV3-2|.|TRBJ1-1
TGTGCCAGCAGTCGATCGGGGGGGCCGGCTGAAGCTTTCTTT
CASSRSGGPAEAFF
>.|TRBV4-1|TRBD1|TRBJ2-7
TGCGCCAGCAGCCAAAGATGGGGGACAGGGGGAGTCTACGAGCAGTACTTC
CASSQRWGTGGVYEQYF
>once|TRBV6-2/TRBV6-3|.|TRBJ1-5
TGTGCCAGCAGTTACCAACCGCGGACGGTGAGGAATCAGCCCCAGCATTTT
CASSYQPRTVRNQPQHF
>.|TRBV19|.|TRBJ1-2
TGTGCCAGTAGTACGGGGGGCAACTATGGCTACACCTTC
CASSTGGNYGYTF
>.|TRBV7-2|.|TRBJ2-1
TGTGCCAGCAGACCGGGCAGGGGAGATGAGCAGTTCTTC
CASRPGRGDEQFF
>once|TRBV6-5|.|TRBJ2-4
TGTGCCACCGAAAGTCGTCGGCTAGCCAAAAACATTCAGTACTTC
CATESRRLAKNIQYF
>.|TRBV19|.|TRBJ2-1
TGTGCCAGTAGTATACCCGACAGGATCCACTCCTACAATGAGCAGTTCTTC
CASSIPDRIHSYNEQFF
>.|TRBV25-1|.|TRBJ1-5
TGTGCCAGCAGTCAAGCGGTGAGCAATCAGCCCCAGCATTTT
CASSQAVSNQPQHF
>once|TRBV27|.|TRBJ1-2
TGTGCCAGCAGTTTATCGGGGGGGGTCCCGGGCTACACCTTC
CASSLSGGVPGYTF
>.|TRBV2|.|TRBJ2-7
TGTGCCAGCACGGCAGGGACCAGCTCCTACGAGCAGTACTTC
CASTAGTSSYEQYF
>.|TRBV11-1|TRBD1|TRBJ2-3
TGTGCCAGCAGCTCCCCCCGGACAGGGGATTATCCTACGCAGTATTTT
CASSSPRTGDYPTQYF
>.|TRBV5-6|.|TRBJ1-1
TGTGCCAGCAGCTTAACGACAGAGAACACTGAAGCTTTCTTT
CASSLTTENTEAFF
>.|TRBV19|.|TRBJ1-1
TGTGCCACACACAGCAGGGCTGGCACTGAAGCTTTCTTT
CATHSRAGTEAFF
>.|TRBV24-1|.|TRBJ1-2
TGTGCCACCAGTGAAGGAAGTAAGTCGGGAGGGGAATTTTATGGCTACACCTTC
CATSEGSKSGGEFYGYTF
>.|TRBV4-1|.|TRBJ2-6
TGCGCCAGCAGCCAGAAGTTCGTCTTCTCTGGGGCCAACGTCCTGACTTTC
CASSQKFVFSGANVLTF
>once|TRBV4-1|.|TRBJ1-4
TGCGCCAGCAGCCAAGAAGGGCTTAATGAAAAACTGTTTTTT
CASSQEGLNEKLFF
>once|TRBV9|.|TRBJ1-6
TGTGCCAGCAGCCGGAGCGCCGGGACTTTAAATTCACCCCTCCACTTT
CASSRSAGTLNSPLHF
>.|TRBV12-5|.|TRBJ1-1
TGTGCTAGTGGTTTCCCGACAATCCCTGAAGCTTTCTTT
CASGFPTIPEAFF
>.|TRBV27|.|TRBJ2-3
TGTGCCAGCAGTTTAGCGCTAGACACAGATACGCAGTATTTT
CASSLALDTDTQYF
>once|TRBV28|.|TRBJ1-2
TGTGCCAGCAGTTTCCGGGTTTTGAACTATGGCTACACCTTC
CASSFRVLNYGYTF
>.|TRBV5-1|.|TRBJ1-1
TGCGCCAGCAGCTTGGAAGAGCTCGTGGGCACTGAAGCTTTCTTT
CASSLEELVGTEAFF
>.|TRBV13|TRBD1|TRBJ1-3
TGTGCCAGCAGCTCCCTACAGGGGCCTGGAAACACCATATATTTT
CASSSLQGPGNTIYF
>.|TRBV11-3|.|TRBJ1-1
TGTGCCAGCACAAAGGAAACAAACACTGAAGCTTTCTTT
CASTKETNTEAFF
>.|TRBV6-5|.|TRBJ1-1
TGTGCCAGTACAGACGGACACACTGAAGCTTTCTTT
CASTDGHTEAFF
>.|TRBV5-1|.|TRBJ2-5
TGCGCCAGCAGCCTACTCCCTTTGACAGGAACCCAAGAGACCCAGTACTTC
CASSLLPLTGTQETQYF
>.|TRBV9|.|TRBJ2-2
TGTGCCAGCAGCCCCTCTAGGACTCGCGGGGAGCTGTTTTTT
CASSPSRTRGELFF
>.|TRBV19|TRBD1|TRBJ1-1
TGTGCCAGTAGTGTTGACAGGGAGGTCACTGAAGCTTTCTTT
CASSVDREVTEAFF
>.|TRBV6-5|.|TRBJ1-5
TGTGCCAGCATTAGAACTGGATCTAGCAATCAGCCCCAGCATTTT
CASIRTGSSNQPQHF
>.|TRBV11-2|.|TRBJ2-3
TGTGCCAGCAGCTTACAGGCCACAGATACGCAGTATTTT
CASSLQATDTQYF
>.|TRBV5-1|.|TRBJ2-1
TGCGCCAGCAGCCAACAGGGTGGCGATGAGCAGTTCTTC
CASSQQGGDEQFF
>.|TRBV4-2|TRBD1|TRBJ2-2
TGTGCCAGCAGCCGGGGGACAGGGAACACCGGGGAGCTGTTTTTT
CASSRGTGNTGELFF
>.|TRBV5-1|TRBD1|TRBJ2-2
TGCGCCAGCAGCTCGACAGGGGGCCGCAACACCGGGGAGCTGTTTTTT
CASSSTGGRNTGELFF
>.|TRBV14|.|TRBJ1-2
TGTGCCAGCAGCCAGTCTGGCTATGGCTACACCTTC
CASSQSGYGYTF
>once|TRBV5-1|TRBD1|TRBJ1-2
TGCGCCAGCAGCTCCGACCGCGACAGGGGTTATGGCTACACCTTC
CASSSDRDRGYGYTF
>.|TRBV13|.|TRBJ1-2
TGTGCCAGCAGCTCCCGGGACCGCGCTAACTATGGCTACACCTTC
CASSSRDRANYGYTF
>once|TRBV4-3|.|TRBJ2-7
TGCGCCAGCAGCCAAGATGGAACCGTACTGGCGGGGGCCCACGAGCAGTACTTC
CASSQDGTVLAGAHEQYF
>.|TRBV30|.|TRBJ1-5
TGTGCCTGGAGTCCAAGGGGTAGCAATCAGCCCCAGCATTTT
CAWSPRGSNQPQHF
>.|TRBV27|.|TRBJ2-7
TGTGCCAGCAGTCTCGGTCTACCCTACGAGCAGTACTTC
CASSLGLPYEQYF
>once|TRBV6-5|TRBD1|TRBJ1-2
TGTGCCAGCAGTTACTCCGGCGACAGGGGTGGCTATGGCTACACCTTC
CASSYSGDRGGYGYTF
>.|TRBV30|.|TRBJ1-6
TGTGCCTGCAACCGGCCGCCTAATTCACCCCTCCACTTT
CACNRPPNSPLHF
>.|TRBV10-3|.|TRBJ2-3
TGTGCCATCGCCCTAAGTACAGATACGCAGTATTTT
CAIALSTDTQYF
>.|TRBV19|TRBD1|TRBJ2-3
TGTGCCAGTAGGTGGGACAGGGCAGAATATTTT
CASRWDRAEYF
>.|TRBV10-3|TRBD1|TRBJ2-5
TGTGCCATCAGTCCCACAGGGGGCCAGCTAGAGACCCAGTACTTC
CAISPTGGQLETQYF
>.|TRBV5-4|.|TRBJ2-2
TGTGCCAGCAGCCTGGCAGGGTGGGACACCGGGGAGCTGTTTTTT
CASSLAGWDTGELFF
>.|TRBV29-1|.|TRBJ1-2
TGCAGCGGGGGACAAGGGGCGGATGGCTACACCTTC
CSGGQGADGYTF
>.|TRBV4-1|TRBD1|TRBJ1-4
TGCGCCAGCAGCCAATCTCCGGGACAGGGAGAAAAACTGTTTTTT
CASSQSPGQGEKLFF
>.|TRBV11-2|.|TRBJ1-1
TGTGCCAGCAGCTTTGAGGGGCCGAACACTGAAGCTTTCTTT
CASSFEGPNTEAFF
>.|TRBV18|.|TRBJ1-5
TGTGCCAGCTCACCCGAACAGGGCCAAGTTCAGCCCCAGCATTTT
CASSPEQGQVQPQHF
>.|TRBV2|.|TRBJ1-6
TGTGCCAGCAGTGAATCCACTTACTATAATTCACCCCTCCACTTT
CASSESTYYNSPLHF
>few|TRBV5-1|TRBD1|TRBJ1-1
TGCGCCAGCAGCACCGCGACAGGGAGGAACACTGAAGCTTTCTTT
CASSTATGRNTEAFF